This T cell receptor (beta chain) was documented in a study of T cell responses to AZD1222 COVID-19 vaccine. Study conclusions and caveats: Nearly half of the spike-specific TCRs reportedly recognize variant regions that carry no mutations. Spike-specific TCRs gained breadth and depth after people received two AZD1222 doses. Among those given AZD1222, only five or six were seropositive at baseline. Spike-wide vaccine-associated CD4 TCRs dominated at 160-218 and 743-854.

The CDR3 is 15 residues long. V lost 5 bases, J lost 5 bases, and 5 bases stayed unmatched. Germline loops: CDR1 SGDLS, CDR2 YYNGEE. Produced via immunoSEQ multiplex PCR; TCRdb's table is partial and in-frame only. Of roughly 250,000 clones in the sample, 90% to 95% were seen once. This clone appeared once. The antigen remains undetermined. This receptor was identified in an adult in good health. Sample: peripheral blood, taken on day 0 of AZD1222 vaccination. This sequence joins TRBV9 and TRBJ2-2, with 11 bases lining up with TRBD1. The CDR3 region is CASRGTGGYTGELFF. For the CDR3, the DNA is TGTGCCAGCAGGGGGACAGGGGGATATACCGGGGAGCTGTTTTTT.